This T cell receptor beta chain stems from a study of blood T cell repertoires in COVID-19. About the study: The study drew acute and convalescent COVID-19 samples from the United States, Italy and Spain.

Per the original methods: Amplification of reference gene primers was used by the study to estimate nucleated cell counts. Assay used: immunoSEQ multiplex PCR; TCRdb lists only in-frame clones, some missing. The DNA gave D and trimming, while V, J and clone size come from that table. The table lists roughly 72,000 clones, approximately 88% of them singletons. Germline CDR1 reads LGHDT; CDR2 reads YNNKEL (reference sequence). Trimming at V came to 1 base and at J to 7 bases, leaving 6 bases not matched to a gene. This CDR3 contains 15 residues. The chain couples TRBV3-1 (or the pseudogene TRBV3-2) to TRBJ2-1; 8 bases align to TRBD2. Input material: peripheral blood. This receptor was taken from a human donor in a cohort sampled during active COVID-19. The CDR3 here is CASSQGLAGGNEQFF. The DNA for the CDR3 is TGTGCCAGCAGCCAAGGTCTAGCGGGTGGTAATGAGCAGTTCTTC.